Listed below are T cell receptor beta chains from one sample, sequenced in a study of T cell responses to AZD1222 COVID-19 vaccine. TCRdb keeps only in-frame clones here, not all; method: immunoSEQ multiplex PCR. The sample consists of some 140,000 clones, 80% to 90% of them appearing once. This material consisted of peripheral blood, taken 28 days after the second AZD1222 dose. These TCRs come from an adult who received the AZD1222 COVID-19 vaccine. Both conserved end residues are part of each CDR3. Each record gives: V gene, J gene, D gene, clone size, CDR3 DNA, CDR3 protein. A D gene is named only where the DNA matches it firmly. Clone size is stated in some rows and not others, as once, few, many or a class when expanded.

v_call: TRBV5-1
j_call: TRBJ2-7
d_call: NA
clone_size: few
cdr3_nt: TGCGCCAGCAGCTTTGGACCGGAGGGCTACGAGCAGTACTTC
cdr3_aa: CASSFGPEGYEQYF

v_call: TRBV5-1
j_call: TRBJ2-7
d_call: TRBD2
clone_size: NA
cdr3_nt: TGCGCCAGCAGCTTGGCCGGTAGCGGGAGGGCTTTCTACGAGCAGTACTTC
cdr3_aa: CASSLAGSGRAFYEQYF

v_call: TRBV2
j_call: TRBJ1-5
d_call: NA
clone_size: NA
cdr3_nt: TGTGCCAGCAGTGTAGGCTATAGCAATCAGCCCCAGCATTTT
cdr3_aa: CASSVGYSNQPQHF

v_call: TRBV13
j_call: TRBJ1-2
d_call: NA
clone_size: NA
cdr3_nt: TGTGCCAGCAGCTTAGGGGGCGCTGATGGCTACACCTTC
cdr3_aa: CASSLGGADGYTF

v_call: TRBV9
j_call: TRBJ1-1
d_call: NA
clone_size: once
cdr3_nt: TGTGCCAGCAGCGTGGCCGGACAGAACACTGAAGCTTTCTTT
cdr3_aa: CASSVAGQNTEAFF

v_call: TRBV10-3
j_call: TRBJ2-3
d_call: NA
clone_size: NA
cdr3_nt: TGTGCCATCAGTACAGATGCAGAGGGCAGGACAGATACGCAGTATTTT
cdr3_aa: CAISTDAEGRTDTQYF

v_call: TRBV7-3
j_call: TRBJ1-1
d_call: NA
clone_size: NA
cdr3_nt: TGTGCCAGCAGCTTAGAGGGGGGAAGGAACACTGAAGCTTTCTTT
cdr3_aa: CASSLEGGRNTEAFF

v_call: TRBV3-1/TRBV3-2
j_call: TRBJ2-7
d_call: TRBD2
clone_size: NA
cdr3_nt: TGTGCCAGCAGCCAGGCAGCGGGAGCGCCTTCCTACGAGCAGTACTTC
cdr3_aa: CASSQAAGAPSYEQYF

v_call: TRBV10-1
j_call: TRBJ1-1
d_call: NA
clone_size: NA
cdr3_nt: TGCGCCAGCAGTGAGGCCAGTGGGGCTGAAGCTTTCTTT
cdr3_aa: CASSEASGAEAFF

v_call: TRBV9
j_call: TRBJ2-1
d_call: NA
clone_size: NA
cdr3_nt: TGTGCCAGCAGCGCGGGACAACGAGAATACAATGAGCAGTTCTTC
cdr3_aa: CASSAGQREYNEQFF

v_call: TRBV4-2
j_call: TRBJ1-4
d_call: NA
clone_size: many
cdr3_nt: TGTGCCAGCAGCCAAGTGGGCAGTGGGGAATGGAAACTGTTTTTT
cdr3_aa: CASSQVGSGEWKLFF

v_call: TRBV30
j_call: TRBJ1-2
d_call: NA
clone_size: NA
cdr3_nt: TGTGCCTGGAGGGGAAGGGACTTATCATCCTATGGCTACACCTTC
cdr3_aa: CAWRGRDLSSYGYTF

v_call: TRBV5-1
j_call: TRBJ1-4
d_call: NA
clone_size: NA
cdr3_nt: TGCGCCAGCAGCTTTTTTTCAGAGAATGAAAAACTGTTTTTT
cdr3_aa: CASSFFSENEKLFF

v_call: TRBV5-1
j_call: TRBJ2-3
d_call: TRBD1
clone_size: NA
cdr3_nt: TGCGCCAGCAGCCATGGACAGGGGGCAGATACGCAGTATTTT
cdr3_aa: CASSHGQGADTQYF

v_call: TRBV11-2
j_call: TRBJ1-5
d_call: NA
clone_size: NA
cdr3_nt: TGTGCCAGCAGCTTAGAACAGTCCCAGCCCCAGCATTTT
cdr3_aa: CASSLEQSQPQHF

v_call: TRBV2
j_call: TRBJ1-1
d_call: NA
clone_size: NA
cdr3_nt: TGTGCCAGCAGTCCCAGGGGCTGGGGCACTGAAGCTTTCTTT
cdr3_aa: CASSPRGWGTEAFF

v_call: TRBV2
j_call: TRBJ2-7
d_call: TRBD2
clone_size: NA
cdr3_nt: TGTGCCAGCAGTGACATACTAGCGGCTTTGGAGCAGTACTTC
cdr3_aa: CASSDILAALEQYF